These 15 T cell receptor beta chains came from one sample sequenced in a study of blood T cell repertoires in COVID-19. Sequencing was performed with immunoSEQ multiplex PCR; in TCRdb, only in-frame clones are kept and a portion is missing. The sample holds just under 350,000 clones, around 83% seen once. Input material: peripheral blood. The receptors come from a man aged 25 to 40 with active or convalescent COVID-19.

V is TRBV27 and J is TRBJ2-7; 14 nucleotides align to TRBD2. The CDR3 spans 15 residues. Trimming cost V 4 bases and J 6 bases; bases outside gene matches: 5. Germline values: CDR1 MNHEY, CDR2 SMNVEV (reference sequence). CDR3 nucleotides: TGTGCCAGCAGTTCGCGACTAGCGGGAGGGCTCGAGCAGTACTTC. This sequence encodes CASSSRLAGGLEQYF.

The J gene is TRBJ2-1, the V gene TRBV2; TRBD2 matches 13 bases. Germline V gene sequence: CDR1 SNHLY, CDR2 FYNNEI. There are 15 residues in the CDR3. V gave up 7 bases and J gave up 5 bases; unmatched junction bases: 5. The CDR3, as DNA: TGTGCCAGCACCACCGGGACTAGCGGGAACAATGAGCAGTTCTTC. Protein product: CASTTGTSGNNEQFF.

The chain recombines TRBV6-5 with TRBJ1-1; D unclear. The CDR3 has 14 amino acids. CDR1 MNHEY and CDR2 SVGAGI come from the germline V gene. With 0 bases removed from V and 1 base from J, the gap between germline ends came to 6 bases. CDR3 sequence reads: CASSYSTANTEAFF. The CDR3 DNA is TGTGCCAGCAGTTACTCTACAGCGAACACTGAAGCTTTCTTT.

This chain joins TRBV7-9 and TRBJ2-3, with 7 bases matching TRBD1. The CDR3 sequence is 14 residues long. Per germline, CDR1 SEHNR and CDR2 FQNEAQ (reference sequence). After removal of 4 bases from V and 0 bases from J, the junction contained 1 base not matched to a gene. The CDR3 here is CASSWTGSTDTQYF. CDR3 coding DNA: TGTGCCAGCAGCTGGACAGGCAGCACAGATACGCAGTATTTT.

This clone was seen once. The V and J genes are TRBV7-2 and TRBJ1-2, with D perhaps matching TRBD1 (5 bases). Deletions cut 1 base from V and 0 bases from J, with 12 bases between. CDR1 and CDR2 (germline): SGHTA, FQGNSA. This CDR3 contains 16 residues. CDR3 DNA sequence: TGTGCCAGCAGCTTAGGGGGCACTCAGGCTAACTATGGCTACACCTTC. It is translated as CASSLGGTQANYGYTF.

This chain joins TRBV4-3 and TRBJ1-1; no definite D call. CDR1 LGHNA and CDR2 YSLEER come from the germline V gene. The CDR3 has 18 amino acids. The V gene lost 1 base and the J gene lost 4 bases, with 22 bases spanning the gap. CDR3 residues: CASSQGGPGGGGSTEAFF. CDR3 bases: TGCGCCAGCAGCCAAGGAGGTCCCGGAGGCGGAGGGAGCACTGAAGCTTTCTTT.

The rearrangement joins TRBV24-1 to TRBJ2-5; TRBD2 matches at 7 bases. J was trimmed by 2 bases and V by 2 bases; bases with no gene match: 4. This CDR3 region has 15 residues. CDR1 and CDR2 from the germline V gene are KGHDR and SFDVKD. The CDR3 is CATSDSTSAQETQYF. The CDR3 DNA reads TGTGCCACCAGTGATTCAACTAGCGCGCAAGAGACCCAGTACTTC.

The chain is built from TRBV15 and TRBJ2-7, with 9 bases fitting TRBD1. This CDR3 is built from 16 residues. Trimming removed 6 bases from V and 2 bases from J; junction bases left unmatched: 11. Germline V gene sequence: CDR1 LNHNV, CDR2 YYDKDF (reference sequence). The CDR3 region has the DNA TGTGCCACCAGTACCACGCCGGGACAGGGAACCTACGAGCAGTACTTC. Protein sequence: CATSTTPGQGTYEQYF.

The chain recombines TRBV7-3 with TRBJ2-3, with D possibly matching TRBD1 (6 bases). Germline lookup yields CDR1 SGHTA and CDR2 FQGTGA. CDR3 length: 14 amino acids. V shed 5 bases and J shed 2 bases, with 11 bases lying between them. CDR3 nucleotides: TGTGCCAGCAGCCCTCGGGACACCACAGATACGCAGTATTTT. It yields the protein CASSPRDTTDTQYF.

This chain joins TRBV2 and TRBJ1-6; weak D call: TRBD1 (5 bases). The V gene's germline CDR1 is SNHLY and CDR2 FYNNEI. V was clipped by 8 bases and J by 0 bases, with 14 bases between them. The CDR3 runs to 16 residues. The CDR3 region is CASPDTPSSYNSPLHF. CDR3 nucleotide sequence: TGTGCCAGCCCGGACACCCCGAGCTCCTATAATTCACCCCTCCACTTT.

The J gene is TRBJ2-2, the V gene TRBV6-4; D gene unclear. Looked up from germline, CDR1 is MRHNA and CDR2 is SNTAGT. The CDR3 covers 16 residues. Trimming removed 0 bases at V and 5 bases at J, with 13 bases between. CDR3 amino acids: CASSDSYGRSTGELFF. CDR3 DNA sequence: TGTGCCAGCAGTGACTCGTATGGTAGGAGTACCGGGGAGCTGTTTTTT.

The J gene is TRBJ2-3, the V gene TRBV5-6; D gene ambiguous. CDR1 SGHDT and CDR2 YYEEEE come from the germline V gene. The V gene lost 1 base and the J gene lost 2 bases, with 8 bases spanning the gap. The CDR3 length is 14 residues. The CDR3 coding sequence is TGTGCCAGCAGCTTGAGTCAGTACACAGATACGCAGTATTTT. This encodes CASSLSQYTDTQYF.

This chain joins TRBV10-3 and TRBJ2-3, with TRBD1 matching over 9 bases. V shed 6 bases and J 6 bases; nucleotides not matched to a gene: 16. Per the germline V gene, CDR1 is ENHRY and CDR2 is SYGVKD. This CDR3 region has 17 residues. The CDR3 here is CAISEGVPGQGTDTQYF. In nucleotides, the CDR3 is TGTGCCATCAGCGAAGGGGTACCGGGACAGGGAACCGATACGCAGTATTTT.

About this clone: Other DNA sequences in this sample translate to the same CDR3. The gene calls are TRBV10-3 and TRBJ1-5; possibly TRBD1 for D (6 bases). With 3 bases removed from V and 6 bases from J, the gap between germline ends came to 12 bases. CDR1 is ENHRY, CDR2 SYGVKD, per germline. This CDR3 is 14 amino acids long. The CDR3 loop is CAISEGRGGQPQHF. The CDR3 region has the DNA TGTGCCATCAGTGAAGGTCGAGGGGGTCAGCCCCAGCATTTT.

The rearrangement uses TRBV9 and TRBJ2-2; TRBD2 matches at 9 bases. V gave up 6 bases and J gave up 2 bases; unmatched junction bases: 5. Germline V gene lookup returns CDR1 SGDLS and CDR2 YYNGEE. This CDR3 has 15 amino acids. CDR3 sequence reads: CASTGLATNTGELFF. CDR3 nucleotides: TGTGCCAGCACCGGACTAGCGACTAACACCGGGGAGCTGTTTTTT. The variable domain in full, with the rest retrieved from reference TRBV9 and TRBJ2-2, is DSGVTQTPKHLITATGQRVTLRCSPRSGDLSVYWYQQSLDQGLQFLIQYYNGEERAKGNILERFSAQQFPDLHSELNLSSLELGDSALYFCASTGLATNTGELFFGEGSRLTVL.